The next 5 T cell receptor beta chains were all read from a single sample in a study of shared clonotypes between healthy human individuals. Produced via immunoSEQ multiplex PCR; TCRdb's table is partial and in-frame only. The sample lists over a million clones, 65% to 75% seen once, with approximately 1.5% in the top ten. The sequenced material came from memory CD4+ T cells sorted from blood. The sample's subset: CD45RA-negative fraction. The receptors were sampled from a man younger than 30 in good health.

V gene TRBV2 combines with J gene TRBJ1-5, with D hard to call. This CDR3 is 14 amino acids long. Germline loops: CDR1 SNHLY, CDR2 FYNNEI. V was shortened by 3 bases and J by 7 bases, with 13 bases between the two germline ends. The CDR3 nucleotides read TGTGCCAGCAGTGATATCCTCCGGGAACAGCCCCAGCATTTT. As protein: CASSDILREQPQHF.

The rearrangement joins TRBV30 to TRBJ2-1; D may be TRBD1 (6 bases). The CDR3 is 11 amino acids. Looked up from germline, CDR1 is GTSNPN and CDR2 is SVGIG (reference sequence). Between the trimmed V and J ends, which lost 1 base and 8 bases, there was a span of 6 bases. DNA of the CDR3: TGTGCCTGGAGTGACAGGGATGAGCAGTTCTTC. Its protein product is CAWSDRDEQFF.

The V gene is TRBV30, the J gene TRBJ1-3, with D possibly being TRBD1 (5 bases). There are 15 residues in the CDR3. V was pared by 3 bases and J by 7 bases, with 19 bases between. Germline V gives CDR1 GTSNPN, CDR2 SVGIG (reference sequence). The DNA of the CDR3 is TGTGCCTGGAGGCCAGGAGGGGCTACCGGGAACACCATATATTTT. Amino acid sequence: CAWRPGGATGNTIYF.

This clone was counted between two and nine times. The chain joins TRBV10-3 to TRBJ1-5, with 9 bases matching TRBD1. Germline CDR1 ENHRY, CDR2 SYGVKD. The V gene end was trimmed by 0 bases and the J gene end by 2 bases; junction bases not matched to a gene: 5. The CDR3 totals 17 residues. The CDR3 region has the DNA TGTGCCATCAGTGAGTCGGGACAGGGCTCCGGCAATCAGCCCCAGCATTTT. It specifies CAISESGQGSGNQPQHF.

The chain carries TRBV7-2 and TRBJ2-7, with D possibly being TRBD2 (6 bases). The CDR3 consists of 14 residues. Trimming cost V 2 bases and J 7 bases, with 15 bases left between them. CDR1 is SGHTA and CDR2 is FQGNSA in the germline V gene. The chain's CDR3 is CASSLIVSAGEQYF. CDR3 DNA: TGTGCCAGCAGCTTAATCGTGTCCGCGGGAGAGCAGTACTTC.